The 28 T cell receptor beta chains below were found in one sample sequenced in a study of monozygotic twins with inflammatory bowel disease. One entry per CDR3 protein, without DNA, is what TCRdb gives after re-calling the 5' RACE reads. The sample holds over 130,000 distinct CDR3 sequences. Sequences were obtained from blood. These receptor sequences come from a human donor with ulcerative colitis or Crohn's disease, or a healthy co-twin of an affected twin (not recorded which).

V is TRBV4-1 and J is TRBJ2-5; there is no DNA to check the TCRdb D call of TRBD2. Germline V gene sequence: CDR1 MGHRA, CDR2 YSYEKL. The CDR3 is 16 amino acids. CDR3 in amino acids: CASSQVLAGGPETQYF.

V and J are TRBV20-1 and TRBJ2-5; checking the TCRdb D call of TRBD1 is not possible without DNA. Per the germline V gene, CDR1 is DFQATT and CDR2 is SNEGSKA (reference sequence). The CDR3 is 13 amino acids. The CDR3 sequence is CSASARGAETQYF.

The chain employs TRBV7-2 and TRBJ2-7; TCRdb reports TRBD2, a call that lacks DNA to check it against. Germline assignment: CDR1 SGHTA and CDR2 FQGNSA. The CDR3 is 13 amino acids. CDR3 loop: CASRSSGAYEQYF.

The rearrangement uses TRBV29-1 and TRBJ2-1; the D call of TRBD1 rests on TCRdb alone, since no DNA is present to check it. CDR1 and CDR2 from the germline V gene are SQVTM and ANQGSEA. CDR3 size: 16 residues. The chain's CDR3 is CSVQPGGGESYNEQFF.

The J gene is TRBJ2-5, the V gene TRBV7-9; TCRdb picks TRBD1, but there is no DNA to check that call. This CDR3 has 14 amino acids. Germline loops: CDR1 SEHNR, CDR2 FQNEAQ (reference sequence). The CDR3 here is CASSLVGGKETQYF.

The V call is TRBV11-2, the J call TRBJ1-6; lacking DNA, the TRBD1 call made by TCRdb goes unchecked. Germline CDR1 and CDR2: SGHAT and FQNNGV. This CDR3 has 19 residues. The CDR3 is CASSLLPHPGDRYNSPLHF.

CDR3: CASSLVGQSSYNEQFF. V usage is TRBV5-1 and J usage is TRBJ2-1; the TRBD1 assignment by TCRdb is unverifiable without DNA. Germline V lookup: CDR1 SGHRS, CDR2 YFSETQ. The CDR3 is made up of 16 amino acids.

The chain recombines TRBV7-2 with TRBJ2-5; TCRdb calls TRBD1, which cannot be checked without DNA. In germline, CDR1 is SGHTA, CDR2 FQGNSA. This CDR3 comprises 15 residues. CDR3 sequence: CASSFQGQGEETQYF. Supplemented by reference TRBV7-2 and TRBJ2-5, the full variable domain reads GAGVSQSPSNKVTEKGKDVELRCDPISGHTALYWYRQSLGQGLEFLIYFQGNSAPDKSGLPSDRFSAERTGGSVSTLTIQRTQQEDSAVYLCASSFQGQGEETQYFGPGTRLLVL.

This chain connects TRBV27 to TRBJ2-7; TCRdb's D call, TRBD2, is unchecked because there is no DNA. Germline V gene data show CDR1 as MNHEY and CDR2 as SMNVEV (reference sequence). The length of the CDR3 is 16 residues. CDR3 amino acids: CASSLLGLAGLYEQYF.

The CDR3 is CASSLAGGGYSGNTIYF. This chain connects TRBV12-3 or TRBV12-4 to TRBJ1-3; the D call from TCRdb, TRBD1, cannot be confirmed without DNA. The CDR3 has 17 amino acids.

The chain is built from TRBV19 and TRBJ2-2. The length of the CDR3 is 11 residues. Germline loops: CDR1 LNHDA, CDR2 SQIVND (reference sequence). CDR3 region: CASTNTGELFF.

The chain employs TRBV9 and TRBJ1-5; TCRdb's D call, TRBD1, is unchecked because there is no DNA. Germline CDR1 SGDLS, CDR2 YYNGEE. The CDR3 covers 15 residues. CDR3 amino acids: CASSAGPGADQPQHF.

The chain is built from TRBV29-1 and TRBJ1-2; the D gene TCRdb calls, TRBD1, cannot be checked with no DNA. From germline, CDR1 is SQVTM and CDR2 ANQGSEA. This CDR3 spans 13 amino acids. This CDR3 reads CSVEDADSYGYTF.

The chain has TRBV6-2 or TRBV6-3 and TRBJ2-6; TCRdb reports TRBD1, a call that lacks DNA to check it against. The CDR3 covers 21 residues. CDR1 and CDR2 (germline): MNHEY, SVGEGT. CDR3 in amino acids: CASSYSSMIGAQSYGANVLTF.

The chain recombines TRBV18 with TRBJ2-5; TCRdb reports TRBD1, a call that lacks DNA to check it against. This CDR3 comprises 15 residues. Per the germline V gene, CDR1 is KGHSH and CDR2 is LQKENI. Here the CDR3 reads CASSPGQAGRETQYF. The full variable domain, completed using reference TRBV18 and TRBJ2-5, is NAGVMQNPRHLVRRRGQEARLRCSPMKGHSHVYWYRQLPEEGLKFMVYLQKENIIDESGMPKERFSAEFPKEGPSILRIQQVVRGDSAAYFCASSPGQAGRETQYFGPGTRLLVL.

CDR3 protein: CASSGGHGRGGPRDEQFF. The chain recombines TRBV2 with TRBJ2-1; TCRdb names TRBD2, which stays unverified in the absence of DNA. The CDR3 consists of 18 residues. CDR1 and CDR2 from the germline V gene are SNHLY and FYNNEI.

The J gene is TRBJ1-2, the V gene TRBV9. This CDR3 comprises 14 residues. Germline V gene data show CDR1 as SGDLS and CDR2 as YYNGEE. CDR3: CASSVAREGYGYTF.

The J gene is TRBJ2-4, the V gene TRBV30; the TCRdb D gene call, TRBD1, has no DNA to confirm it. This CDR3 contains 16 residues. Germline CDR1 and CDR2: GTSNPN and SVGIG (reference sequence). This CDR3 reads CAWSMRTEPLSNIQYF.

The chain joins TRBV5-1 to TRBJ1-1. The CDR3 spans 15 residues. CDR1 and CDR2 (germline): SGHRS, YFSETQ. The CDR3 loop reads CASRVVNQRTTEAFF.

The chain employs TRBV10-3 and TRBJ2-3; the D call of TRBD2 rests on TCRdb alone, since no DNA is present to check it. The CDR3 is 16 residues long. Germline V gene data show CDR1 as ENHRY and CDR2 as SYGVKD. The CDR3 reads CAISEASGGNTDTQYF.

The chain uses TRBV19 and TRBJ1-6. The CDR3 loop spans 15 amino acids. Germline-derived CDR1 and CDR2 are LNHDA and SQIVND (reference sequence). CDR3: CASSLEGGLQSPLHF.

This rearrangement joins TRBV30 to TRBJ1-5; TCRdb picks TRBD1, but there is no DNA to check that call. CDR3 size: 16 residues. Germline V gene lookup returns CDR1 GTSNPN and CDR2 SVGIG (reference sequence). CDR3 amino acids: CAWSVPRNRGNQPQHF. The whole variable domain, filled in from reference TRBV30 and TRBJ1-5, reads SQTIHQWPATLVQPVGSPLSLECTVEGTSNPNLYWYRQAAGRGLQLLFYSVGIGQISSEVPQNLSASRPQDRQFILSSKKLLLSDSGFYLCAWSVPRNRGNQPQHFGDGTRLSIL.

V gene TRBV19 combines with J gene TRBJ1-2; TCRdb picks TRBD1, but there is no DNA to check that call. This CDR3 is 15 amino acids long. The germline CDR1 and CDR2 sequences are LNHDA and SQIVND (reference sequence). CDR3 region: CASIPGQGPQWGYTF.

This rearrangement joins TRBV19 to TRBJ2-7. Per the germline V gene, CDR1 is LNHDA and CDR2 is SQIVND (reference sequence). This CDR3 spans 13 amino acids. Here the CDR3 reads CASSFRPAYEQYF.

This chain links TRBV4-1 with TRBJ1-5. Germline V gene sequence: CDR1 MGHRA, CDR2 YSYEKL. The CDR3 is made up of 15 amino acids. Here the CDR3 reads CASSQVGGMSQPQHF.

The chain combines TRBV4-2 with TRBJ2-1; checking the TCRdb D call of TRBD1 is not possible without DNA. CDR1 and CDR2 from the germline V gene are LGHNA and YNFKEQ. CDR3 length: 17 amino acids. CDR3 in amino acids: CASSHQVRTETYNEQFF.

The CDR3 spells CRVDGGIDTQYF. The chain recombines TRBV29-1 with TRBJ2-3; as DNA is missing, the TRBD1 call by TCRdb cannot be tested. This CDR3 region has 12 residues. CDR1 and CDR2 from the germline V gene are SQVTM and ANQGSEA.

The chain combines TRBV7-6 with TRBJ2-5; TCRdb indicates TRBD2, and absent DNA this call remains unverified. Germline V gene data show CDR1 as SGHVS and CDR2 as FNYEAQ. This CDR3 contains 16 residues. The CDR3 here is CASSPSGLLGQETQYF. Together with reference TRBV7-6 and TRBJ2-5, the CDR3 gives the full variable domain: GAGVSQSPRYKVTKRGQDVALRCDPISGHVSLYWYRQALGQGPEFLTYFNYEAQQDKSGLPNDRFSAERPEGSISTLTIQRTEQRDSAMYRCASSPSGLLGQETQYFGPGTRLLVL.